A selection of T cell receptor beta chains follows, all from one sample in a study of CD8+ T cells in alopecia areata. Using immunoSEQ multiplex PCR, the repertoire was profiled, and TCRdb retains in-frame clones only, with some absent. The table shows over 150,000 clones, with around 63% occurring only once. The sequences come from CD4+ T cells sorted from blood, collected at week 0. These receptors came from a human donor with alopecia areata. CDR3s include the opening cysteine and the closing phenylalanine or tryptophan. A D gene is named only where the DNA matches it firmly. Size is omitted from some rows. Given values are once, few, many or a class for expanded clones.

v_call: TRBV30
clone_size: few
d_call: TRBD1
j_call: TRBJ1-2
cdr3_nt: TGTGCCTGGAGTGTAACAGGGGGCGCGGACACCTTC
cdr3_aa: CAWSVTGGADTF

v_call: TRBV6-1
clone_size: few
d_call: .
j_call: TRBJ1-5
cdr3_nt: TGTGCCAGCAGTGGACAGAGCAATCAGCCCCAGCATTTT
cdr3_aa: CASSGQSNQPQHF

v_call: TRBV5-1
clone_size: .
d_call: .
j_call: TRBJ2-7
cdr3_nt: TGCGCCAGCAGCCCGGACGGGGAGGCGAGCGAGCAGTACTTC
cdr3_aa: CASSPDGEASEQYF

v_call: TRBV6-6
clone_size: .
d_call: .
j_call: TRBJ2-7
cdr3_nt: TGTGCCAGCAGTCGGGACTCCACCTACGAGCAGTACTTC
cdr3_aa: CASSRDSTYEQYF

v_call: TRBV9
clone_size: .
d_call: TRBD2
j_call: TRBJ2-3
cdr3_nt: TGTGCCAGCAGCGTAGCTTGGACTAGCGGGGACACAGATACGCAGTATTTT
cdr3_aa: CASSVAWTSGDTDTQYF

v_call: TRBV5-6
clone_size: few
d_call: TRBD2
j_call: TRBJ2-3
cdr3_nt: TGTGCCAGCAGCTCTGTAGGCCGGACTAGAGTGGGTACGCAGTATTTT
cdr3_aa: CASSSVGRTRVGTQYF

v_call: TRBV5-1
clone_size: once
d_call: .
j_call: TRBJ2-2
cdr3_nt: TGCGCCAGCGGAGAACGTGGGTCCAAGACCGGGGAGCTGTTTTTT
cdr3_aa: CASGERGSKTGELFF

v_call: TRBV27
clone_size: .
d_call: .
j_call: TRBJ1-2
cdr3_nt: TGTGCCAGCAGTCCGGACAGCCTTGCCCCCTATGGCTACACCTTC
cdr3_aa: CASSPDSLAPYGYTF

v_call: TRBV6-5
clone_size: .
d_call: TRBD1
j_call: TRBJ1-1
cdr3_nt: TGTGCCAGCAGTTACTCAACAGGGGTGAACACTGAAGCTTTCTTT
cdr3_aa: CASSYSTGVNTEAFF

v_call: TRBV5-1
clone_size: .
d_call: .
j_call: TRBJ2-2
cdr3_nt: TGCGCCAGCAGCTTGGGACCCACCAACACCGGGGAGCTGTTTTTT
cdr3_aa: CASSLGPTNTGELFF

v_call: TRBV9
clone_size: .
d_call: .
j_call: TRBJ2-2
cdr3_nt: TGTGCCAGCAGCGTAGAGCGGGGGGAGCTGTTTTTT
cdr3_aa: CASSVERGELFF